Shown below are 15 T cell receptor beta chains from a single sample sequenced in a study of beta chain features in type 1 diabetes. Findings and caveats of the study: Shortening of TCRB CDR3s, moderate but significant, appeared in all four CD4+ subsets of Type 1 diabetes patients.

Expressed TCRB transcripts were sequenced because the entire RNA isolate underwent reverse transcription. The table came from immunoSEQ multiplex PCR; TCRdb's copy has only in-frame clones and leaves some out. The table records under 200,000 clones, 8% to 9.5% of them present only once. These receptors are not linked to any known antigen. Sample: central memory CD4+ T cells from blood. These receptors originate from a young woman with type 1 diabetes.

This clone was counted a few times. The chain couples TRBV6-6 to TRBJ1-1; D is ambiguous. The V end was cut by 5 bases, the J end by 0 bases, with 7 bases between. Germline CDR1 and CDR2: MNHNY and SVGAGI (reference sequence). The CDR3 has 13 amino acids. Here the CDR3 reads CASSQILNTEAFF. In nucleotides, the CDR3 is TGTGCCAGCAGTCAGATCTTGAACACTGAAGCTTTCTTT.

The DNA of the CDR3 is TGTGCCAGCAGCTTAGGTCGCCATGCGGGGAACACTGAAGCTTTCTTT. Protein product: CASSLGRHAGNTEAFF. This chain links TRBV7-9 with TRBJ1-1; no definite D call. The V end lost 1 base, the J end lost 1 base, and 13 bases lay between the germline ends. The CDR3 runs to 16 residues. Germline loops: CDR1 SEHNR, CDR2 FQNEAQ (reference sequence).

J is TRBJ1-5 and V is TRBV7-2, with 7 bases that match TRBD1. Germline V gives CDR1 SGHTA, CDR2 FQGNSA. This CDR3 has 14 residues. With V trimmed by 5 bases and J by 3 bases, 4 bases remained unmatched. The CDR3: CASSPDRDNQPQHF. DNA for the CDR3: TGTGCCAGCAGCCCTGACAGGGACAATCAGCCCCAGCATTTT.

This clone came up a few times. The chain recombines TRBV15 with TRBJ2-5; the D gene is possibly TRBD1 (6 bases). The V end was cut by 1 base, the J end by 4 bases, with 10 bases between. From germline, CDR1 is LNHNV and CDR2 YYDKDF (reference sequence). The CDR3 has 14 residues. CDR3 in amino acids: CATSRGGQTETQYF. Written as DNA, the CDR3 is TGTGCCACCAGCAGAGGAGGACAGACAGAGACCCAGTACTTC.

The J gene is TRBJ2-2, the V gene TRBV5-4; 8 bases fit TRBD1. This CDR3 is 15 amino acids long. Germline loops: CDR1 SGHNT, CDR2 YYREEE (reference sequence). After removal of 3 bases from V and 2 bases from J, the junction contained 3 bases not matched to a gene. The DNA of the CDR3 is TGTGCCAGCAGCTCACAGGGGGTAAACACCGGGGAGCTGTTTTTT. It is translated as CASSSQGVNTGELFF.

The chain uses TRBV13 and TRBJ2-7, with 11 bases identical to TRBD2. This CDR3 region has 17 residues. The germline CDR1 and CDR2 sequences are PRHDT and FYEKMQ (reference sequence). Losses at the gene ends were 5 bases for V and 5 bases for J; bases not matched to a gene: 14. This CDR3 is CASSLGGIAGGPNEQYF. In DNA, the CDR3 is TGTGCCAGCAGCCTGGGGGGCATAGCGGGAGGGCCCAACGAGCAGTACTTC.

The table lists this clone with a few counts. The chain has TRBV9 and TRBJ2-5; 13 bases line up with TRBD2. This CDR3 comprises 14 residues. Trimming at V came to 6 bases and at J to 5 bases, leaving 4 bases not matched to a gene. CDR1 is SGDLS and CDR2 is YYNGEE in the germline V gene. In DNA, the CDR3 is TGTGCCAGCACCCAGGGACTAGCGGGGGAGACCCAGTACTTC. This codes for CASTQGLAGETQYF.

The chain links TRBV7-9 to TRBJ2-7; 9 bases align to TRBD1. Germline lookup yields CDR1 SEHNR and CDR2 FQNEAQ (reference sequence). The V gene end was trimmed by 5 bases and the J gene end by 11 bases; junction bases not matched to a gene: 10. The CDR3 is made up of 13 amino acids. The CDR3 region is CASSPSPRTGEYF. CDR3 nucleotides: TGTGCCAGCAGCCCATCCCCGAGGACAGGGGAGTACTTC.

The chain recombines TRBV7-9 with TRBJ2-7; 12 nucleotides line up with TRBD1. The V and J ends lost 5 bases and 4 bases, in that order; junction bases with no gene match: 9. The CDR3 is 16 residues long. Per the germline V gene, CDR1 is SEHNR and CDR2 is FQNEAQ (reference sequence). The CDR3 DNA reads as TGTGCCAGCAGCCTGCAACCGGGACAGGGGGCTTACGAGCAGTACTTC. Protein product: CASSLQPGQGAYEQYF.

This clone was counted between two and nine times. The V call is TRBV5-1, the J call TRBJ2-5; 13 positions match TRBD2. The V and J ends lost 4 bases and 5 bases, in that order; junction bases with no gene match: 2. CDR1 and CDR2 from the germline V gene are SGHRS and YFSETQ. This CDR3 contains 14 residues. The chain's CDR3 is CASSGTSGVETQYF. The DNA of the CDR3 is TGCGCCAGCAGCGGGACTAGCGGGGTGGAGACCCAGTACTTC. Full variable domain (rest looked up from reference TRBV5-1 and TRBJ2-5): KAGVTQTPRYLIKTRGQQVTLSCSPISGHRSVSWYQQTPGQGLQFLFEYFSETQRNKGNFPGRFSGRQFSNSRSEMNVSTLELGDSALYLCASSGTSGVETQYFGPGTRLLVL.

CDR3 DNA: TGTGCCAGCAGTTACGGGCTGGGCTATGGCTACACCTTC. It codes for CASSYGLGYGYTF. This chain uses TRBV6-5 with TRBJ1-2; D remains ambiguous. Between the trimmed V and J ends, which lost 2 bases and 4 bases, there was a span of 8 bases. Germline V gene sequence: CDR1 MNHEY, CDR2 SVGAGI. The CDR3 contains 13 residues.

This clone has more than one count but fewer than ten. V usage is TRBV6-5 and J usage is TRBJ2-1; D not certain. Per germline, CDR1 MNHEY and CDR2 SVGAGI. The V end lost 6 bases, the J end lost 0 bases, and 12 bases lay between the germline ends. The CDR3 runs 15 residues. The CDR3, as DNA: TGTGCCAGCAGCCGTTCCCTAACCTCCTACAATGAGCAGTTCTTC. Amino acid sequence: CASSRSLTSYNEQFF.

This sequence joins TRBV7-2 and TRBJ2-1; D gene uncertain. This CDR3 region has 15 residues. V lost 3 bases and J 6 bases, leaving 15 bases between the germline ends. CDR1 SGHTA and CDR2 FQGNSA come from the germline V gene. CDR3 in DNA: TGTGCCAGCAGCTTGGGTTCTGACACACGCAATGAGCAGTTCTTC. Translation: CASSLGSDTRNEQFF.

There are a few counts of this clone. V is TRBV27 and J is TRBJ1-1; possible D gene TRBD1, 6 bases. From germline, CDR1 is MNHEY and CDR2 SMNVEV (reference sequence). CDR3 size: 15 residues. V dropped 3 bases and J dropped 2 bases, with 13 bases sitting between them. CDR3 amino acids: CASSFIDRPNTEAFF. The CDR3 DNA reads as TGTGCCAGCAGTTTCATAGACAGGCCTAACACTGAAGCTTTCTTT.

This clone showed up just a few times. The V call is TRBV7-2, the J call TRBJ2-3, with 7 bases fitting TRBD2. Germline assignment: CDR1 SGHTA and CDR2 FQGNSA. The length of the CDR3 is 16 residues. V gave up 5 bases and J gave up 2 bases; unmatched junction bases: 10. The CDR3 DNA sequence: TGTGCCAGCAGCCCAAGGCCCAGCGGGACCACAGATACGCAGTATTTT. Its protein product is CASSPRPSGTTDTQYF.